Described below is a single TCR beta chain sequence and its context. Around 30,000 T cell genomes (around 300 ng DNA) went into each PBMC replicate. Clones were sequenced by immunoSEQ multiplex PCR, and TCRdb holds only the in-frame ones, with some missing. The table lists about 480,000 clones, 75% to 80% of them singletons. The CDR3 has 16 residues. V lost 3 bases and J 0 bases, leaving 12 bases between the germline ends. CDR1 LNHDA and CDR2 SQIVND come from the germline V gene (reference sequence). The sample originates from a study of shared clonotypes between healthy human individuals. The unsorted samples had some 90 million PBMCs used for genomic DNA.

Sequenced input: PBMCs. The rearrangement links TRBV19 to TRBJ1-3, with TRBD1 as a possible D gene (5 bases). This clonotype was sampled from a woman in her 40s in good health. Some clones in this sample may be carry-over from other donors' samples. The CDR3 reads CASSMAGRISGNTIYF. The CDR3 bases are TGTGCCAGTAGTATGGCGGGACGGATCTCTGGAAACACCATATATTTT.